These T cell receptor beta chains were read from a single sample in a study. TCRdb reanalysed the 5' RACE reads using MiXCR and keeps one entry per CDR3 protein. The sample shows about 61,000 distinct CDR3 sequences, nearly 30% of them seen only once. The source material was tumor-infiltrating naive CD4+ T cells sorted from the breast tumor. These receptors all stem from a female donor with breast cancer. Each CDR3 is given with its conserved first and last residue. The order of the fields is clone size, V gene, J gene, CDR3 protein. A row's size may be missing; if present it is once, few, many or a size class.

clone size: .; V gene: TRBV9; J gene: TRBJ2-5; CDR3 protein: CASSVGGSGGVQETQYF
clone size: few; V gene: TRBV4-2; J gene: TRBJ2-3; CDR3 protein: CASSQGALAGSTDTQYF
clone size: many; V gene: TRBV6-6; J gene: TRBJ2-1; CDR3 protein: CASLPGNSYNEQFF
clone size: .; V gene: TRBV5-1; J gene: TRBJ2-2; CDR3 protein: CASSGTTGNTGGLFF
clone size: many; V gene: TRBV4-1; J gene: TRBJ2-5; CDR3 protein: CASSPPGLQETQYF
clone size: few; V gene: TRBV5-6; J gene: TRBJ2-7; CDR3 protein: CASSAGLGTSAYEQYF
clone size: many; V gene: TRBV4-2; J gene: TRBJ2-3; CDR3 protein: CASSQELAGDTQYF
clone size: few; V gene: TRBV5-6; J gene: TRBJ2-5; CDR3 protein: CASSYRDWMYQETQYF
clone size: many; V gene: TRBV6-2/TRBV6-3; J gene: TRBJ2-7; CDR3 protein: CASSATLAGGRNEQYF
clone size: many; V gene: TRBV7-3; J gene: TRBJ2-3; CDR3 protein: CASSTGNTRTDTQYF
clone size: few; V gene: TRBV7-2; J gene: TRBJ2-1; CDR3 protein: CASTLGGRKGADNEQFF
clone size: .; V gene: TRBV12-3/TRBV12-4; J gene: TRBJ2-1; CDR3 protein: CASTSGREYNEQFF
clone size: once; V gene: TRBV24-1; J gene: TRBJ2-1; CDR3 protein: CATSDLHTQGPGSYNEQFF
clone size: .; V gene: TRBV3-1; J gene: TRBJ1-1; CDR3 protein: CASSFSDRGKAEAFF
clone size: .; V gene: TRBV2; J gene: TRBJ2-7; CDR3 protein: CASSSGTSGVYEQYF
clone size: .; V gene: TRBV19; J gene: TRBJ2-3; CDR3 protein: CASSIPGTSGTDTQYF
clone size: .; V gene: TRBV7-2; J gene: TRBJ1-3; CDR3 protein: CASSLRRAGNTIYF
clone size: many; V gene: TRBV6-6; J gene: TRBJ2-3; CDR3 protein: CATRGADTQYF
clone size: many; V gene: TRBV7-2; J gene: TRBJ2-5; CDR3 protein: CASSPGPMYQETQYF
clone size: medium-sized; V gene: TRBV28; J gene: TRBJ2-1; CDR3 protein: CASSLIGFNEQFF
clone size: few; V gene: TRBV29-1; J gene: TRBJ1-6; CDR3 protein: CSVRVQGLRNSPLHF
clone size: .; V gene: TRBV5-6; J gene: TRBJ1-5; CDR3 protein: CASSLWARQGVNQPQHF
clone size: .; V gene: TRBV5-1; J gene: TRBJ2-1; CDR3 protein: CASSLVFRLSSYNEQFF
clone size: few; V gene: TRBV7-3; J gene: TRBJ2-1; CDR3 protein: CASSPMLEGEQFF
clone size: .; V gene: TRBV7-3; J gene: TRBJ2-2; CDR3 protein: CASSLRQGNTGELFF
clone size: many; V gene: TRBV10-3; J gene: TRBJ2-1; CDR3 protein: CAITALKLSAGAQFF
clone size: few; V gene: TRBV27; J gene: TRBJ1-2; CDR3 protein: CASGRVYGYTF
clone size: few; V gene: TRBV12-3/TRBV12-4; J gene: TRBJ1-1; CDR3 protein: CASSLAPGVWDSGNTEAFF
clone size: few; V gene: TRBV6-4; J gene: TRBJ1-5; CDR3 protein: CASSGSGAAGANQPQHF
clone size: .; V gene: TRBV5-1; J gene: TRBJ1-2; CDR3 protein: CASSSDRGLSPYYGYTF
clone size: .; V gene: TRBV5-1; J gene: TRBJ2-1; CDR3 protein: CASSLWKPGDEQFF
clone size: few; V gene: TRBV20-1; J gene: TRBJ1-4; CDR3 protein: CSANQGIYEKLFF
clone size: few; V gene: TRBV7-2; J gene: TRBJ1-4; CDR3 protein: CASRIGQGASEKLFF
clone size: .; V gene: TRBV5-1; J gene: TRBJ2-7; CDR3 protein: CASSWTGQSSYEQYF
clone size: .; V gene: TRBV20-1; J gene: TRBJ1-1; CDR3 protein: CSVTANTEAFF
clone size: many; V gene: TRBV7-9; J gene: TRBJ1-2; CDR3 protein: CASSLDFGVGYGYTF
clone size: .; V gene: TRBV5-1; J gene: TRBJ1-2; CDR3 protein: CASSVDSYGYTF
clone size: .; V gene: TRBV5-1; J gene: TRBJ2-1; CDR3 protein: CASSTYLSYNEQFF
clone size: .; V gene: TRBV20-1; J gene: TRBJ2-7; CDR3 protein: CSARDRTSGSNEQYF
clone size: many; V gene: TRBV6-2/TRBV6-3; J gene: TRBJ2-1; CDR3 protein: CASSRLASSYNEQFF
clone size: few; V gene: TRBV6-2/TRBV6-3; J gene: TRBJ2-3; CDR3 protein: CASSYSKFRPDTQYF
clone size: few; V gene: TRBV5-1; J gene: TRBJ1-1; CDR3 protein: CASSARQGLNTEAFF
clone size: once; V gene: TRBV5-1; J gene: TRBJ2-2; CDR3 protein: CASSPRSGGPPTGELFF
clone size: .; V gene: TRBV7-2; J gene: TRBJ2-2; CDR3 protein: CASSFRTDGELFF
clone size: .; V gene: TRBV4-3; J gene: TRBJ2-5; CDR3 protein: CASSQGVSAGEGTQYF
clone size: .; V gene: TRBV19; J gene: TRBJ2-1; CDR3 protein: CASSTGTEGNEQFF
clone size: few; V gene: TRBV15; J gene: TRBJ1-1; CDR3 protein: CATSSDRDRGWTEAFF
clone size: many; V gene: TRBV11-3; J gene: TRBJ2-5; CDR3 protein: CASSRRTSGSIETQYF
clone size: .; V gene: TRBV18; J gene: TRBJ2-3; CDR3 protein: CASSPPSTDTQYF
clone size: .; V gene: TRBV15; J gene: TRBJ1-4; CDR3 protein: CATSRGTGEKLFF
clone size: .; V gene: TRBV7-9; J gene: TRBJ2-1; CDR3 protein: CASSSRGLGNEQFF
clone size: many; V gene: TRBV9; J gene: TRBJ2-1; CDR3 protein: CASSPSSGTIISEQFF
clone size: .; V gene: TRBV30; J gene: TRBJ1-6; CDR3 protein: CAWMWKDSYNSPLHF
clone size: few; V gene: TRBV12-3/TRBV12-4; J gene: TRBJ1-1; CDR3 protein: CATTRELNTEAFF
clone size: few; V gene: TRBV5-1; J gene: TRBJ2-7; CDR3 protein: CASSRGGDSYEQYF